One sample yielded the 6 T cell receptor beta chains listed below, sequenced in a study of blood T cells in healthy people across ages. A second PCR, run for roughly 7 to 12 cycles, used a sample-barcoded 5' primer plus a J-beta primer mix. MiXCR, run by TCRdb on the 5' RACE reads, gives a single entry per CDR3 protein. The sample consists of about 400,000 distinct CDR3 sequences, about 52% of them appearing once. Sequenced sample: blood. Receptors originate from a man in his sixties in good health.

This clonotype has just a few counts. The CDR3 is CASSFGQGNVLTF. CDR3 DNA sequence: TGTGCCAGCAGCTTTGGCCAGGGCAACGTCCTGACTTTC. The J gene is TRBJ2-6, the V gene TRBV11-1; D is possibly TRBD1 (5 bases). Trimming removed 3 bases from V and 9 bases from J, with 9 bases in between. The CDR3 spans 13 residues. Germline CDR1 reads SGHAT; CDR2 reads FQDESV (reference sequence).

V gene TRBV12-3 or TRBV12-4 combines with J gene TRBJ2-1; D possibly corresponds to TRBD1 (5 bases). V was cut by 3 bases and J by 0 bases, with 12 bases left in between. The CDR3 extends over 16 amino acids. The CDR3 DNA sequence: TGTGCCAGCAGTTTGGGGCAGACCCGCTCCTACAATGAGCAGTTCTTC. It translates to CASSLGQTRSYNEQFF.

V gene TRBV10-3 combines with J gene TRBJ2-7, with D possibly TRBD2 on 6 matching bases. V lost 8 bases, J lost 2 bases, and 13 bases lay in between. The CDR3 extends over 13 amino acids. CDR1 ENHRY and CDR2 SYGVKD come from the germline V gene. The DNA for the CDR3 is TGTGCCATCGGAGGGAGGAACCCCTACGAGCAGTACTTC. Translated, it gives CAIGGRNPYEQYF.

This clonotype was observed a few times. The rearrangement uses TRBV12-3 or TRBV12-4 and TRBJ2-2; D could derive from TRBD1 or TRBD2 (6 bases each). V gave up 7 bases and J gave up 5 bases, with 14 bases separating them. CDR3 length: 14 residues. The CDR3, as DNA: TGTGCCAGCACCTGGAGGAGGGGGACCGGGGAGCTGTTTTTT. Protein sequence: CASTWRRGTGELFF.

CDR3 sequence (DNA): TGTGCCAGCAGCCAAGATGGGACGGGGCGGGATACGCAGTATTTT. The encoded protein is CASSQDGTGRDTQYF. The chain combines TRBV3-1 with TRBJ2-3, with D perhaps given as TRBD1 or TRBD2 (5 bases each). This CDR3 has 15 amino acids. Per the germline V gene, CDR1 is LGHDT and CDR2 is YNNKEL (reference sequence). V lost 0 bases, J lost 6 bases, and 13 bases lay in between.

This clonotype came up a few times. The chain couples TRBV28 to TRBJ2-7, with no clear D. Germline assignment: CDR1 MDHEN and CDR2 SYDVKM. The CDR3 sequence is 12 residues long. The V gene lost 3 bases and the J gene lost 3 bases, with 6 bases spanning the gap. The DNA for the CDR3 is TGTGCCAGCAGTTTTGGCCACTACGAGCAGTACTTC. The encoded protein is CASSFGHYEQYF.